The 23 T cell receptor beta chains listed next were all sequenced from one sample in a study of T cell repertoires in cytomegalovirus infection. Each CDR3 protein gets one entry after TCRdb re-called the reads with MiXCR. The sample includes approximately 170,000 distinct CDR3 sequences, 17% seen only once; the top ten take around a sixth. The sequencing input was CD8+ T cells from PBMCs. The source is a human donor in good health (CMV status not recorded). Some clones in this sample may be carry-over from other donors' samples.

The chain couples TRBV7-2 to TRBJ2-1; D gene uncertain. V dropped 1 base and J dropped 9 bases, with 7 bases sitting between them. The germline gives CDR1 SGHTA, CDR2 FQGNSA. This CDR3 contains 12 residues. The CDR3: CASSLGASEQFF. The CDR3 DNA reads TGTGCCAGCAGCTTAGGAGCGAGTGAGCAGTTCTTC.

The gene calls are TRBV12-3 or TRBV12-4 and TRBJ2-1; a possible D gene is TRBD2 (6 bases). The CDR3 extends over 16 amino acids. V was pared by 4 bases and J by 6 bases, with 19 bases between. CDR3 nucleotides: TGTGCCAGCAGTTCAAAGGGACTCGAGAACCGCAATGAGCAGTTCTTC. This sequence encodes CASSSKGLENRNEQFF.

The V gene is TRBV4-3, the J gene TRBJ1-3, with D maybe TRBD1 (5 bases). Germline CDR1 reads LGHNA; CDR2 reads YSLEER. The CDR3 contains 15 residues. Trimming stripped 5 bases from V and 0 bases from J, with 11 bases between. The CDR3 protein is CASSWARASGNTIYF. DNA of the CDR3: TGCGCCAGCAGCTGGGCCAGGGCCTCTGGAAACACCATATATTTT.

This clonotype was seen a handful of times. V and J are TRBV4-1 and TRBJ2-1; unclear D gene. This CDR3 is 16 amino acids long. The germline V and J ends were trimmed by 5 bases and 8 bases, with 22 bases remaining between them. In germline, CDR1 is MGHRA, CDR2 YSYEKL. For the CDR3, the DNA is TGCGCCAGCAGCATCTTACCGGCCCTTCCTACGGATGAGCAGTTCTTC. This translates into CASSILPALPTDEQFF.

The genes are TRBV7-8 and TRBJ2-4; 8 bases map to TRBD1. The CDR3 length is 14 residues. Germline CDR1 and CDR2: SGHVS and FQNEAQ. Losses at the gene ends were 7 bases for V and 6 bases for J; bases not matched to a gene: 8. The CDR3: CASTPPGQANIQYF. DNA for the CDR3: TGTGCCAGCACACCACCGGGACAGGCAAACATTCAGTACTTC.

This clonotype was found a few times. This chain connects TRBV6-2 or TRBV6-3 to TRBJ2-1; 7 bases align to TRBD2. CDR1 and CDR2 from the germline V gene are MNHEY and SVGEGT. The CDR3 is made up of 12 amino acids. J gave up 8 bases and V 2 bases, and 0 bases lay outside the gene matches. The CDR3 region is CASSYGRDEQFF. The CDR3 bases are TGTGCCAGCAGTTACGGGAGGGATGAGCAGTTCTTC.

Many counts were recorded for this clonotype. This chain connects TRBV28 to TRBJ2-3, with D possibly TRBD2 on 6 matching bases. The CDR3 contains 13 residues. V was shortened by 8 bases and J by 2 bases, with 11 bases between the two germline ends. Germline CDR1 and CDR2: MDHEN and SYDVKM. CDR3 bases: TGTGCCAGCTATAAGGGACTCACAGATACGCAGTATTTT. Amino acid sequence: CASYKGLTDTQYF.

This clonotype appeared a few times. V and J are TRBV7-9 and TRBJ2-2, with 11 positions matching TRBD1. The CDR3 is made up of 17 amino acids. Germline CDR1 SEHNR, CDR2 FQNEAQ (reference sequence). Trimming took 4 bases from V and 6 from J; bases not matched to a gene: 10. CDR3 DNA: TGTGCCAGCAGCTCTCGCCCCGGGACAGGGGGAGCCGGGGAGCTGTTTTTT. Encoded protein: CASSSRPGTGGAGELFF.

This clonotype has just a few counts. The chain uses TRBV14 and TRBJ1-2; tentatively, D is TRBD1 (6 bases). CDR3 length equals 13 residues. CDR1 and CDR2 from the germline V gene are SGHDN and FVKESK. V was clipped by 4 bases and J by 4 bases, with 10 bases between them. The CDR3 region is CASSPGTFYGYTF. The DNA for the CDR3 is TGTGCCAGCAGCCCCGGGACATTCTATGGCTACACCTTC. Complete variable domain (other parts from reference TRBV14 and TRBJ1-2): EAGVTQFPSHSVIEKGQTVTLRCDPISGHDNLYWYRRVMGKEIKFLLHFVKESKQDESGMPNNRFLAERTGGTYSTLKVQPAELEDSGVYFCASSPGTFYGYTFGSGTRLTVV.

The DNA of the CDR3 is TGTGCCAGCAGTTACAAGGAGTCTGGGGCCAACGTCCTGACTTTC. As protein: CASSYKESGANVLTF. The rearrangement joins TRBV6-5 to TRBJ2-6; no definite D call. The germline CDR1 and CDR2 sequences are MNHEY and SVGAGI. Between the trimmed V and J ends, which lost 2 bases and 1 base, there was a span of 6 bases. CDR3 length: 15 amino acids.

The chain employs TRBV7-9 and TRBJ2-7; D unresolved. V lost 5 bases and J lost 4, with 12 bases in between. The CDR3 length is 13 residues. CDR1 is SEHNR, CDR2 FQNEAQ, per germline (reference sequence). The CDR3 region has the DNA TGTGCCAGCAGCCCTCGAGACGGATACGAGCAGTACTTC. Its protein product is CASSPRDGYEQYF. The full variable domain, in which reference TRBV7-9 and TRBJ2-7 provide the parts outside the CDR3, is DTGVSQNPRHKITKRGQNVTFRCDPISEHNRLYWYRQTLGQGPEFLTYFQNEAQLEKSRLLSDRFSAERPKGSFSTLEIQRTEQGDSAMYLCASSPRDGYEQYFGPGTRLTVT.

This clonotype was observed a few times. The chain employs TRBV25-1 and TRBJ2-3; D is uncertain. Between the trimmed V and J ends, which lost 7 bases and 0 bases, there was a span of 14 bases. The CDR3 runs 15 residues. Germline V CDR1 and CDR2: MGHDK, SYGVNS. CDR3 in DNA: TGTGCCAGCAACCTGAACCCCGGGAGCACAGATACGCAGTATTTT. Its protein is CASNLNPGSTDTQYF.

This clonotype was observed many times. The chain couples TRBV12-3 or TRBV12-4 to TRBJ2-6; 7 positions agree with TRBD2. This CDR3 contains 17 residues. V lost 6 bases to trimming and J lost 1 base; unmatched junction nucleotides: 9. DNA for the CDR3: TGTGCCAGCAGGGCCCTAGCGGCCGGGTCTGGGGCCAACGTCCTGACTTTC. Its protein product is CASRALAAGSGANVLTF.

This chain links TRBV28 with TRBJ2-3; TRBD2 might be the D (7 bases). The CDR3 is 15 amino acids. With 7 bases removed from V and 3 bases from J, the gap between germline ends came to 17 bases. Germline V CDR1 and CDR2: MDHEN, SYDVKM. CDR3 amino acids: CASTIGGGLTDTQYF. For the CDR3, the DNA is TGTGCCAGCACCATCGGCGGGGGCCTGACAGATACGCAGTATTTT.

This chain links TRBV28 with TRBJ2-3, with D unclear. The CDR3 loop spans 17 amino acids. CDR1 MDHEN and CDR2 SYDVKM come from the germline V gene. The V end lost 3 bases, the J end lost 3 bases, and 19 bases lay between the germline ends. CDR3 loop: CASSFPYIKRKTDTQYF. The CDR3 coding sequence is TGTGCCAGCAGTTTCCCCTATATAAAGCGTAAAACAGATACGCAGTATTTT.

With regard to this clonotype: Given a much more abundant clone one base away, this may be a read error. The CDR3 does not end in the conserved phenylalanine or tryptophan, so this is likely a read error. The J gene is TRBJ2-1, the V gene TRBV24-1; D remains unclear. This CDR3 has 15 residues. Germline V gene data show CDR1 as KGHDR and CDR2 as SFDVKD. V was trimmed by 3 bases and J by 5 bases, leaving 13 bases between them. In DNA, the CDR3 is TGTGCCACCAGTGATCCTCACGGATACAACAATGAGCAGTTCATC. Protein: CATSDPHGYNNEQFI.

The chain carries TRBV7-6 and TRBJ2-5; 8 nucleotides match TRBD2. V shed 3 bases and J 6 bases; nucleotides not matched to a gene: 3. The CDR3 runs 13 residues. Per germline, CDR1 SGHVS and CDR2 FNYEAQ. The CDR3 DNA follows: TGTGCCAGCAGCTTGAGCGGGAGTAAGACCCAGTACTTC. Its translation is CASSLSGSKTQYF.

This clonotype has a handful of counts. This chain links TRBV27 with TRBJ2-7; D is unclear. The CDR3 totals 13 residues. Trimming stripped 0 bases from V and 2 bases from J, with 5 bases between. Germline assignment: CDR1 MNHEY and CDR2 SMNVEV (reference sequence). The chain's CDR3 is CASSLSHPYEQYF. DNA of the CDR3: TGTGCCAGCAGTTTATCTCATCCCTACGAGCAGTACTTC.

J is TRBJ2-2 and V is TRBV7-6, with no clear D. V lost 4 bases and J lost 7, with 7 bases in between. CDR1 is SGHVS, CDR2 FNYEAQ, per germline. The CDR3 length is 12 residues. The CDR3 is CASSWSGGELFF. The CDR3 bases are TGTGCCAGCAGCTGGTCGGGCGGGGAGCTGTTTTTT.

This clonotype was picked up one time. The V and J genes are TRBV6-5 and TRBJ1-1, with 11 bases lining up with TRBD1. With 5 bases clipped from V and 3 bases from J, the junction kept 14 bases outside the gene matches. The CDR3 runs to 18 residues. CDR1 MNHEY and CDR2 SVGAGI come from the germline V gene. Here the CDR3 DNA reads TGTGCCAGCAGTCACCGGACAGGGGGCGCTTCTGGGGACACTGAAGCTTTCTTT. Its translation is CASSHRTGGASGDTEAFF.

This clonotype occurred a few times. The V and J genes are TRBV6-8 and TRBJ2-1; D gene unclear. The germline V gene has CDR1 MNHGY and CDR2 SAAAGT. V lost 4 bases and J 0 bases, leaving 13 bases between the germline ends. The CDR3 extends over 16 amino acids. The CDR3 is CASSFSLELSYNEQFF. The CDR3, as DNA: TGTGCCAGCAGTTTCTCTTTGGAACTCTCCTACAATGAGCAGTTCTTC.

The genes are TRBV19 and TRBJ1-5; D not certain. V dropped 3 bases and J dropped 7 bases, with 16 bases sitting between them. The germline CDR1 and CDR2 sequences are LNHDA and SQIVND (reference sequence). This CDR3 has 15 amino acids. In nucleotides, the CDR3 is TGTGCCAGTAGTATCCCCCCAGGACTGGGGCAGCCCCAGCATTTT. Its translation: CASSIPPGLGQPQHF.

This clonotype was observed at least ten times. The chain links TRBV7-2 to TRBJ1-5; D unresolved. V was cut by 3 bases and J by 0 bases, with 12 bases left in between. This CDR3 spans 16 amino acids. CDR1 SGHTA and CDR2 FQGNSA come from the germline V gene. The CDR3 coding sequence is TGTGCCAGCAGCTTGAGATGGGGTTATAGCAATCAGCCCCAGCATTTT. It codes for CASSLRWGYSNQPQHF.